This TCR beta chain is from a study of blood T cell repertoires in COVID-19. V shed 3 bases and J shed 1 base, with 9 bases lying between them. This CDR3 spans 14 amino acids. CDR1 WNHNN and CDR2 SYGVQD come from the germline V gene (reference sequence). Here immunoSEQ multiplex PCR was the method, and the copy in TCRdb shows in-frame clones only, minus some. The table lists some 460,000 clones, approximately 90% of them singletons. The receptor comes from a woman aged 18-30 years with acute COVID-19. The sample was PBMCs or T cells enriched from blood (not recorded which). This chain links TRBV10-1 with TRBJ1-1; D perhaps matches TRBD1 (6 bases). The CDR3 region has the DNA TGCGCCAGCAGTGATACGACAGGGAACACTGAAGCTTTCTTT. This translates into CASSDTTGNTEAFF.